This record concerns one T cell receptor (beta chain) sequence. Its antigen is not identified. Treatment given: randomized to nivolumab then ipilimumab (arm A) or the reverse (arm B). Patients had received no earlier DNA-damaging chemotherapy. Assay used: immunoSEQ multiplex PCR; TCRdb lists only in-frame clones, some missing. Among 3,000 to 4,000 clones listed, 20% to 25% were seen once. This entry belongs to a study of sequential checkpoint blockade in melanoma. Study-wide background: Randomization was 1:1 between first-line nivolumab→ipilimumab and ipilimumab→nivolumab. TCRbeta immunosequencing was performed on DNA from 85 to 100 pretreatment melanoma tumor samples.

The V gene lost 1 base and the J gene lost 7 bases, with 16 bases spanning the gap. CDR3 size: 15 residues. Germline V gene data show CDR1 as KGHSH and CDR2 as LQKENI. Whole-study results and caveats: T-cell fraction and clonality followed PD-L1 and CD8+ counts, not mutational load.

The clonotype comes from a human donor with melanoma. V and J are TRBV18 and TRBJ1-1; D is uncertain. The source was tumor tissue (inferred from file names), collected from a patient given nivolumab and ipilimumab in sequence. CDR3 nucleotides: TGTGCCAGCTCACCACGCGCTCGAGGAGTTGGTGAAGCTTTCTTT. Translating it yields CASSPRARGVGEAFF.